This T cell receptor beta chain was captured in a study of cytotoxic CD8 clonotypes in ibrutinib-treated CLL. TCRdb's table, derived via immunoSEQ multiplex PCR, lists solely in-frame clones and lacks some. The sample consists of 150,000 to 200,000 clones, about 88% of them appearing once. Study-wide results and caveats: Rare overall, public clonotypes shrank or held steady under therapy. At ibrutinib response, clonality increased, and at progression it declined back toward baseline.

The V and J ends lost 0 bases and 6 bases, in that order; junction bases with no gene match: 3. Germline values: CDR1 LGHNA, CDR2 YSLEER. The CDR3 is made up of 15 amino acids. Of note for this clone: The antigen is not known.

The sequence derives from a human donor with chronic lymphocytic leukemia. The source material was PBMCs, sampled at disease progression, from a patient treated with ibrutinib. V usage is TRBV4-3 and J usage is TRBJ2-3; 10 bases align to TRBD1. Here the CDR3 reads CASSQETGGADTQYF. Written as DNA, the CDR3 is TGCGCCAGCAGCCAAGAGACAGGGGGCGCGGATACGCAGTATTTT.